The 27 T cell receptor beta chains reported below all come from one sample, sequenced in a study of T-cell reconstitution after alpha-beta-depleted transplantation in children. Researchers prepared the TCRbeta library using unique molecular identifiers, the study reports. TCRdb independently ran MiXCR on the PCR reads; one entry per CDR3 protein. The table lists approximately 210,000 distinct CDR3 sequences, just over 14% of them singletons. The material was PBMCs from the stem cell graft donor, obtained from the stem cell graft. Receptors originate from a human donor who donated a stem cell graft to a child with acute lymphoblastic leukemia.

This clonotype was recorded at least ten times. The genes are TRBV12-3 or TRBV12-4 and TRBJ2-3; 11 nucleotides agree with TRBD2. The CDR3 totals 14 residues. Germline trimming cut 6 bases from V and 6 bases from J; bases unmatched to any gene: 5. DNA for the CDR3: TGTGCCAGCAGGACTAGCGGGATGATGGATACGCAGTATTTT. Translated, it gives CASRTSGMMDTQYF.

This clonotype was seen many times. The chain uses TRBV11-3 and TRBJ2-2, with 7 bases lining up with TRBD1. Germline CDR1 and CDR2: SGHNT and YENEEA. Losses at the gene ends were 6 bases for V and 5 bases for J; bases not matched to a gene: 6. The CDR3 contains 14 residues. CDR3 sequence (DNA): TGTGCCAGCAGGCAGGGGGTCCGGACCGGGGAGCTGTTTTTT. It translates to CASRQGVRTGELFF.

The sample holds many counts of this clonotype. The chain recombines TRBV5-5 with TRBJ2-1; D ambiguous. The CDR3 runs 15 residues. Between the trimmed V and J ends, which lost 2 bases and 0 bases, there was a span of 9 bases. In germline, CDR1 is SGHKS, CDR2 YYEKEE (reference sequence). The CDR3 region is CASSFRFTSYNEQFF. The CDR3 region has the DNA TGTGCCAGCAGCTTCCGTTTTACCTCCTACAATGAGCAGTTCTTC.

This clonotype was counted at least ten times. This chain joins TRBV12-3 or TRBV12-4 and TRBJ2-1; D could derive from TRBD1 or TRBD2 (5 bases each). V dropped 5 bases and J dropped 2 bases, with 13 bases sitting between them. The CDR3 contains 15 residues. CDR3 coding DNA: TGTGCCAGCAGTCCTCGGGACCCAGCCTACAATGAGCAGTTCTTC. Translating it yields CASSPRDPAYNEQFF.

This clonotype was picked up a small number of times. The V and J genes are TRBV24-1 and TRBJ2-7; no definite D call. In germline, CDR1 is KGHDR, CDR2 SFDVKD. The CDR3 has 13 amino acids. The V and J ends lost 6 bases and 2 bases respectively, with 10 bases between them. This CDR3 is CATSPGRTYEQYF. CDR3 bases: TGTGCCACCAGTCCCGGCAGGACCTACGAGCAGTACTTC.

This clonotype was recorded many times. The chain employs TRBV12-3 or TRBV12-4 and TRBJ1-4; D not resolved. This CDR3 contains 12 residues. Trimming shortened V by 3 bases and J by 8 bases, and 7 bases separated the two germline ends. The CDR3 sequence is CASSLGLEKLFF. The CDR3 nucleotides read TGTGCCAGCAGTTTGGGGTTGGAAAAACTGTTTTTT.

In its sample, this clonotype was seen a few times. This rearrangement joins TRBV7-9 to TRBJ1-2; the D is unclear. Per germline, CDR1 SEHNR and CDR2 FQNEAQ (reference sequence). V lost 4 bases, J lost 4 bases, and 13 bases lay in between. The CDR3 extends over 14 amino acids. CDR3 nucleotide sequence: TGTGCCAGCAGCTGGGCGCGAAAAGGCTATGGCTACACCTTC. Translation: CASSWARKGYGYTF. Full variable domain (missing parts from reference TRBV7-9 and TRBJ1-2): DTGVSQNPRHKITKRGQNVTFRCDPISEHNRLYWYRQTLGQGPEFLTYFQNEAQLEKSRLLSDRFSAERPKGSFSTLEIQRTEQGDSAMYLCASSWARKGYGYTFGSGTRLTVV.

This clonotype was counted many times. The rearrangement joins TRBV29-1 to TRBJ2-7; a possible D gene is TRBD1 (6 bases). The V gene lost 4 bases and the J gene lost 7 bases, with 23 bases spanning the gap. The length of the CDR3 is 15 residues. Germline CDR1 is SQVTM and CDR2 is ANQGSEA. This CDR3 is CSVGLSGRGGSEQYF. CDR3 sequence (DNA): TGCAGCGTTGGATTAAGTGGCAGGGGCGGATCTGAGCAGTACTTC.

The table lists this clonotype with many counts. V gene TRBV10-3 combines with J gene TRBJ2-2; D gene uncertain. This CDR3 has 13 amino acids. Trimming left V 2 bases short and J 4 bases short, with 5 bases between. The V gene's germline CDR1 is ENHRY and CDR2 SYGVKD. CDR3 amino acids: CAISEDVTGELFF. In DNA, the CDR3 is TGTGCCATCAGTGAGGATGTCACCGGGGAGCTGTTTTTT.

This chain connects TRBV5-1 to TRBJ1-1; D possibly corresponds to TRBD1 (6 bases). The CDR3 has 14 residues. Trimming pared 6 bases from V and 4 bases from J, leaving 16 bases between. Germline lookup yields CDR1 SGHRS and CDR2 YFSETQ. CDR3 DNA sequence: TGCGCCAGCACCACGGGGGGGGCCGGCACTGAAGCTTTCTTT. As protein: CASTTGGAGTEAFF.

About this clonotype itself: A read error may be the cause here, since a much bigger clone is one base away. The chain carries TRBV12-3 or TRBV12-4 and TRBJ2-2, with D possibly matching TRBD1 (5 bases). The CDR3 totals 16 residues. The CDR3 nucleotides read TGTGTCAGCAGCCCGGATTTGGAGACAGTTCCCGGGGAGCTGTTTTTT. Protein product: CVSSPDLETVPGELFF.

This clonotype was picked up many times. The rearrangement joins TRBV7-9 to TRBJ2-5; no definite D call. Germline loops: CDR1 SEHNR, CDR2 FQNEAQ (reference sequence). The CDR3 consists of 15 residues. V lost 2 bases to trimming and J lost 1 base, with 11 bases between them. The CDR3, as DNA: TGTGCCAGCAGCTTATCGTGGGCAGTCCAAGAGACCCAGTACTTC. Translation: CASSLSWAVQETQYF.

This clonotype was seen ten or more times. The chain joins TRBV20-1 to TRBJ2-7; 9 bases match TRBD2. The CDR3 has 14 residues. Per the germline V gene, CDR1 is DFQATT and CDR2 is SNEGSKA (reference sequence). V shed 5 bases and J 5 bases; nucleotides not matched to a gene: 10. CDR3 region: CSACPSGARNEQYF. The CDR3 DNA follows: TGCAGTGCTTGCCCTAGCGGGGCTCGGAACGAGCAGTACTTC.

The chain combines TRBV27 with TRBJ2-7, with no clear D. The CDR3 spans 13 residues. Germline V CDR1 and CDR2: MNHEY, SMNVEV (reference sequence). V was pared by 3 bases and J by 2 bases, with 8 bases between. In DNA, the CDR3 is TGTGCCAGCAGTTTTCACGGACCCTACGAGCAGTACTTC. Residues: CASSFHGPYEQYF.

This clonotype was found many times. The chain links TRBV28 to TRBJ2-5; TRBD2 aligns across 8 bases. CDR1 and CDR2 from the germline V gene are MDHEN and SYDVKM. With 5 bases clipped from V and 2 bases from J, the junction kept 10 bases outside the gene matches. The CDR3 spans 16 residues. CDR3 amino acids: CASSLRGSGVQETQYF. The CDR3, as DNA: TGTGCCAGCAGTCTCCGGGGTAGCGGGGTGCAAGAGACCCAGTACTTC.

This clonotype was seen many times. CDR3 bases: TGCAGTGCTAATAGCGGGAGGGCCCTCCCATTAGAGACCCAGTACTTC. Amino acid sequence: CSANSGRALPLETQYF. The chain employs TRBV20-1 and TRBJ2-5, with 11 bases identical to TRBD2. The CDR3 loop spans 16 amino acids. The germline V gene has CDR1 DFQATT and CDR2 SNEGSKA (reference sequence). J gave up 4 bases and V 4 bases, and 11 bases lay outside the gene matches.

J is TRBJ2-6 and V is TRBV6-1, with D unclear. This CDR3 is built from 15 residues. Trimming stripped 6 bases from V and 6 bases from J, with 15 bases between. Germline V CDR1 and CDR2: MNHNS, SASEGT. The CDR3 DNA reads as TGTGCCAGCAGCCGATGGACCAGCGAGGCCAACGTCCTGACTTTC. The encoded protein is CASSRWTSEANVLTF.

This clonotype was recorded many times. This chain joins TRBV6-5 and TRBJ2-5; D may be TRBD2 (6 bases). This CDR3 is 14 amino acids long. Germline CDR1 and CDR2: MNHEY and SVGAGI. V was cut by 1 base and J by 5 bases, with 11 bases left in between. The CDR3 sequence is CASSYYGGGETQYF. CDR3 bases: TGTGCCAGCAGTTACTACGGGGGTGGCGAGACCCAGTACTTC.

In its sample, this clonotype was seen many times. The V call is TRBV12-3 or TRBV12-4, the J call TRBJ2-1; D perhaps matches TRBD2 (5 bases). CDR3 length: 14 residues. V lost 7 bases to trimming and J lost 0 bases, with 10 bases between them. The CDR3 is CASKDSYSYNEQFF. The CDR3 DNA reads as TGTGCCAGCAAGGACTCCTACTCCTACAATGAGCAGTTCTTC.

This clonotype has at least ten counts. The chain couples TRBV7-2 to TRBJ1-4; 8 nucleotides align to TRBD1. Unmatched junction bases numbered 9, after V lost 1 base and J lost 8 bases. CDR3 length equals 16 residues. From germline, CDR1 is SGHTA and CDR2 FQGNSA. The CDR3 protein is CASSLVGTGGWEKLFF. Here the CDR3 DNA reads TGTGCCAGCAGCTTAGTCGGTACAGGGGGATGGGAAAAACTGTTTTTT. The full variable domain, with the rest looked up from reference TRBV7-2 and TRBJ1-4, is GAGVSQSPSNKVTEKGKDVELRCDPISGHTALYWYRQSLGQGLEFLIYFQGNSAPDKSGLPSDRFSAERTGGSVSTLTIQRTQQEDSAVYLCASSLVGTGGWEKLFFGSGTQLSVL.

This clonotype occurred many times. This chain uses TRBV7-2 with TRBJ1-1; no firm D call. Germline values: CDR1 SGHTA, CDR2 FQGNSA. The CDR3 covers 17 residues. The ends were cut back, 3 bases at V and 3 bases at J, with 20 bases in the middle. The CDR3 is CASSFIMLTGRDTEAFF. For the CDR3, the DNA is TGTGCCAGCAGCTTTATCATGTTGACCGGGAGGGACACTGAAGCTTTCTTT.

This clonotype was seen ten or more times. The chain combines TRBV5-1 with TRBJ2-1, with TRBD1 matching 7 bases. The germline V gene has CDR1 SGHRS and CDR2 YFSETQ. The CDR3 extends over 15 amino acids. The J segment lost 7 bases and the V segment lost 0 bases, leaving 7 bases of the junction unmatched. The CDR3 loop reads CASSLGQGSSNEQFF. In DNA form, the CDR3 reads TGCGCCAGCAGCTTGGGACAGGGTTCATCGAATGAGCAGTTCTTC. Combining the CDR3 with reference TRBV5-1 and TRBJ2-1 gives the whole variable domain KAGVTQTPRYLIKTRGQQVTLSCSPISGHRSVSWYQQTPGQGLQFLFEYFSETQRNKGNFPGRFSGRQFSNSRSEMNVSTLELGDSALYLCASSLGQGSSNEQFFGPGTRLTVL.

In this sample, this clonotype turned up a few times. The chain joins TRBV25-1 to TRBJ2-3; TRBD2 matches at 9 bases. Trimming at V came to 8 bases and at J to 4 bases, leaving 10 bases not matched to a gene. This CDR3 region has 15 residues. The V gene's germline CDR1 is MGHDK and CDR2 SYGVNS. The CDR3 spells CASSLAGLPPDTQYF. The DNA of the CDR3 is TGTGCCAGCTCTCTAGCGGGACTTCCCCCAGATACGCAGTATTTT. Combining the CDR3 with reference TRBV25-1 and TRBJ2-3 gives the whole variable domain EADIYQTPRYLVIGTGKKITLECSQTMGHDKMYWYQQDPGMELHLIHYSYGVNSTEKGDLSSESTVSRIRTEHFPLTLESARPSHTSQYLCASSLAGLPPDTQYFGPGTRLTVL.

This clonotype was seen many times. CDR3 in amino acids: CASSLAQSPRKLFF. The CDR3 DNA reads as TGCGCCAGCAGCTTGGCCCAGTCGCCAAGAAAACTGTTTTTT. The V gene is TRBV5-1, the J gene TRBJ1-4, with D hard to call. Trimming pared 0 bases from V and 10 bases from J, leaving 13 bases between. The germline V gene encodes CDR1 SGHRS and CDR2 YFSETQ. The CDR3 contains 14 residues.

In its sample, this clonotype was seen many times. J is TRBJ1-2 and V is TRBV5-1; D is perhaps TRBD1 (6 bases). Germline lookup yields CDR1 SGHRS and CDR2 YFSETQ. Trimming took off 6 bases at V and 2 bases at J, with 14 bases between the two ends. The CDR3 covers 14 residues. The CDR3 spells CASTLTGPNYGYTF. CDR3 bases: TGCGCCAGCACCCTAACAGGGCCGAACTATGGCTACACCTTC.

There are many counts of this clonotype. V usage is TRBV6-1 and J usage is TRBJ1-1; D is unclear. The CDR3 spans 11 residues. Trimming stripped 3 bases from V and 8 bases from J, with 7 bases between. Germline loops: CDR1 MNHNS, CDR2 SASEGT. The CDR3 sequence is CASSEWAEAFF. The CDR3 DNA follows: TGTGCCAGCAGTGAGTGGGCGGAAGCTTTCTTT.

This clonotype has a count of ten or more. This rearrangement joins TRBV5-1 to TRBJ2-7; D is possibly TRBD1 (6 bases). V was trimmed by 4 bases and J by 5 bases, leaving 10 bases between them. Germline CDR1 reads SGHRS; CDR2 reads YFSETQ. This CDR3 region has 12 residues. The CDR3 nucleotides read TGCGCCAGCAGCCTGGGACATAACGAGCAGTACTTC. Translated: CASSLGHNEQYF.